The 18 T cell receptor beta chains reported below all come from one sample, sequenced in a study of T cell responses to AZD1222 COVID-19 vaccine (dated by TCRdb to the early 2020s). This sample's time point label indicates: baseline before first vaccination. To prepare the library, the immunoSEQ multiplex PCR assay was applied. TCRdb retrieved this table from immuneACCESS and kept in-frame rearrangements only. Not all clones are present; in checked studies, unresolved V genes account for under half, and no reason is known for the remainder. This sample has 170,000 or so clones in its table, and 87% of those were observed once. The top ten clonotypes cover about 2.8% of the sample. Sample: peripheral blood, taken on day 0 of AZD1222 vaccination. The receptors shown here come from an adult in good health.

This rearrangement joins TRBV19 to TRBJ1-6; a possible D gene is TRBD1 (5 bases). V was cut by 1 base and J by 10 bases, with 11 bases left in between. This CDR3 is 14 amino acids long. Germline V gene sequence: CDR1 LNHDA, CDR2 SQIVND (reference sequence). The CDR3 here is CASSIGTGRSPLHF. DNA for the CDR3: TGTGCCAGTAGTATAGGCACAGGCCGATCACCCCTCCACTTT. Full variable domain (missing parts from reference TRBV19 and TRBJ1-6): DGGITQSPKYLFRKEGQNVTLSCEQNLNHDAMYWYRQDPGQGLRLIYYSQIVNDFQKGDIAEGYSVSREKKESFPLTVTSAQKNPTAFYLCASSIGTGRSPLHFGNGTRLTVT.

This chain uses TRBV30 with TRBJ2-2, with 10 nucleotides matching TRBD1. There are 14 residues in the CDR3. With V trimmed by 1 base and J by 6 bases, 2 bases remained unmatched. Germline V CDR1 and CDR2: GTSNPN, SVGIG (reference sequence). The CDR3 nucleotides are TGTGCCTGGAGTGGGACAGGGGGTCCCGGGGAGCTGTTTTTT. As protein: CAWSGTGGPGELFF. The complete variable domain, with remaining parts taken from reference TRBV30 and TRBJ2-2, reads SQTIHQWPATLVQPVGSPLSLECTVEGTSNPNLYWYRQAAGRGLQLLFYSVGIGQISSEVPQNLSASRPQDRQFILSSKKLLLSDSGFYLCAWSGTGGPGELFFGEGSRLTVL.

The rearrangement uses TRBV11-2 and TRBJ1-3; D call uncertain. This CDR3 has 14 residues. Per germline, CDR1 SGHAT and CDR2 FQNNGV. The V end was cut by 5 bases, the J end by 8 bases, with 16 bases between. This CDR3 reads CASSPAPYGYTIYF. CDR3 DNA sequence: TGTGCCAGCAGCCCAGCCCCCTATGGCTACACCATATATTTT. Looking up the rest from reference TRBV11-2 and TRBJ1-3 gives the full variable domain: EAGVAQSPRYKIIEKRQSVAFWCNPISGHATLYWYQQILGQGPKLLIQFQNNGVVDDSQLPKDRFSAERLKGVDSTLKIQPAKLEDSAVYLCASSPAPYGYTIYFGEGSWLTVV.

The chain joins TRBV30 to TRBJ2-5; possible D gene TRBD2, 5 bases. V dropped 4 bases and J dropped 2 bases, with 11 bases sitting between them. Germline CDR1 is GTSNPN and CDR2 is SVGIG (reference sequence). CDR3 length equals 13 residues. CDR3 in DNA: TGTGCCTGGAATAGCGAGCCTCAAGAGACCCAGTACTTC. It specifies CAWNSEPQETQYF.

The rearrangement uses TRBV6-5 and TRBJ1-3; D remains unclear. This CDR3 has 16 amino acids. Germline assignment: CDR1 MNHEY and CDR2 SVGAGI. Trimming stripped 0 bases from V and 0 bases from J, with 9 bases between. CDR3 protein: CASSYSPQFSGNTIYF. In DNA, the CDR3 is TGTGCCAGCAGTTACTCGCCCCAGTTCTCTGGAAACACCATATATTTT.

This clone came up a few times. V is TRBV19 and J is TRBJ1-4, with D perhaps matching TRBD1 (6 bases). This CDR3 is 13 amino acids long. V was pared by 6 bases and J by 7 bases, with 12 bases between. Germline loops: CDR1 LNHDA, CDR2 SQIVND (reference sequence). The CDR3 here is CASRSGRGEKLFF. The CDR3 bases are TGTGCCAGTAGGAGCGGCAGGGGTGAAAAACTGTTTTTT. The entire variable domain, with the rest obtained from reference TRBV19 and TRBJ1-4, is as follows: DGGITQSPKYLFRKEGQNVTLSCEQNLNHDAMYWYRQDPGQGLRLIYYSQIVNDFQKGDIAEGYSVSREKKESFPLTVTSAQKNPTAFYLCASRSGRGEKLFFGSGTQLSVL.

The CDR3 DNA reads TGTGCCAGTAGTATGGGTAACTCTGGAAACACCATATATTTT. The encoded protein is CASSMGNSGNTIYF. The chain carries TRBV19 and TRBJ1-3; D is unresolved. The length of the CDR3 is 14 residues. Germline lookup yields CDR1 LNHDA and CDR2 SQIVND (reference sequence). With 3 bases removed from V and 0 bases from J, the gap between germline ends came to 6 bases.

This chain joins TRBV2 and TRBJ2-7, with 7 positions matching TRBD1. The ends lost 6 bases at V and 4 bases at J; junction bases unmatched: 12. This CDR3 is built from 15 residues. Germline V gene sequence: CDR1 SNHLY, CDR2 FYNNEI. CDR3 amino acids: CASSATQGGRYEQYF. The CDR3 DNA follows: TGTGCCAGCAGCGCGACCCAAGGGGGCCGGTACGAGCAGTACTTC.

This chain connects TRBV6-2 or TRBV6-3 to TRBJ2-7; 10 bases line up with TRBD1. From germline, CDR1 is MNHEY and CDR2 SVGEGT. The CDR3 covers 19 residues. J was trimmed by 4 bases and V by 1 base; bases with no gene match: 16. The CDR3 DNA is TGTGCCAGCAGTTACTGGAGGGGACAGGGGACGGCCTCCAAATACGAGCAGTACTTC. This translates into CASSYWRGQGTASKYEQYF.

The V call is TRBV7-9, the J call TRBJ1-2, with D unresolved. Germline CDR1 is SEHNR and CDR2 is FQNEAQ (reference sequence). The CDR3 runs 14 residues. V lost 2 bases and J 8 bases, leaving 15 bases between the germline ends. The CDR3 sequence is CASSLITVSQGYTF. The CDR3 DNA reads TGTGCCAGCAGCTTAATAACAGTGTCACAGGGCTACACCTTC.

The J gene is TRBJ1-2, the V gene TRBV6-5; 9 bases map to TRBD1. The CDR3 runs to 15 residues. The trim removed 5 bases at V and 3 bases at J, leaving 7 bases unmatched. Germline assignment: CDR1 MNHEY and CDR2 SVGAGI. In DNA form, the CDR3 reads TGTGCCAGCAGTCCCCGGACAGGGGAGGACTATGGCTACACCTTC. It codes for CASSPRTGEDYGYTF.

The chain joins TRBV3-1 (or the pseudogene TRBV3-2) to TRBJ2-1, with 8 bases matching TRBD1. V shed 4 bases, J shed 3 bases, and the junction held 8 bases outside the gene matches. CDR3 length: 16 residues. CDR1 LGHDT and CDR2 YNNKEL come from the germline V gene (reference sequence). The CDR3 region has the DNA TGTGCCAGCAGCCTGTACCGGGACAGGAGCTACAATGAGCAGTTCTTC. Translation gives CASSLYRDRSYNEQFF.

The chain has TRBV18 and TRBJ2-1; 10 bases fit TRBD2. Germline V gives CDR1 KGHSH, CDR2 LQKENI. V shed 0 bases and J 4 bases; nucleotides not matched to a gene: 3. CDR3 length equals 16 residues. CDR3 coding DNA: TGTGCCAGCTCACCACCAAGCGGGAGGGCTTACAATGAGCAGTTCTTC. This codes for CASSPPSGRAYNEQFF.

The chain combines TRBV18 with TRBJ2-5; D gene unclear. The germline V gene has CDR1 KGHSH and CDR2 LQKENI. The CDR3 runs 13 residues. V was cut by 3 bases and J by 2 bases, with 7 bases left in between. The CDR3 region has the DNA TGTGCCAGCTCACCTTGGGGACAAGAGACCCAGTACTTC. It is translated as CASSPWGQETQYF.

This rearrangement joins TRBV3-1 (or the pseudogene TRBV3-2) to TRBJ2-1; D unresolved. Germline lookup yields CDR1 LGHDT and CDR2 YNNKEL (reference sequence). Trimming removed 4 bases at V and 6 bases at J, with 10 bases between. The length of the CDR3 is 13 residues. The CDR3: CASSPLTGNEQFF. The CDR3 nucleotides are TGTGCCAGCAGCCCGTTGACGGGCAATGAGCAGTTCTTC.

This clone came up once. The rearrangement links TRBV27 to TRBJ2-3; 7 nucleotides line up with TRBD2. CDR1 and CDR2 from the germline V gene are MNHEY and SMNVEV (reference sequence). After removal of 3 bases from V and 5 bases from J, the junction contained 11 bases not matched to a gene. This CDR3 comprises 16 residues. CDR3 region: CASSFMAGVRVDTQYF. The CDR3 DNA is TGTGCCAGCAGTTTTATGGCGGGGGTCCGGGTAGATACGCAGTATTTT.

The rearrangement links TRBV28 to TRBJ2-7; 9 positions agree with TRBD2. V was pared by 3 bases and J by 1 base, with 4 bases of the junction left unmatched. In germline, CDR1 is MDHEN, CDR2 SYDVKM. The CDR3 totals 15 residues. As DNA, the CDR3 is TGTGCCAGCAGTTTTGCTAGCGGGGTGTCCTACGAGCAGTACTTC. It encodes CASSFASGVSYEQYF.

CDR3 sequence reads: CAWSAPYRAFF. CDR3 DNA sequence: TGTGCCTGGAGTGCTCCATATAGGGCTTTCTTT. This chain connects TRBV30 to TRBJ1-1, with no clear D. Germline V gene lookup returns CDR1 GTSNPN and CDR2 SVGIG (reference sequence). Trimming left V 1 base short and J 11 bases short, with 11 bases between. This CDR3 is 11 amino acids long. Full variable domain (outside the CDR3, taken from reference TRBV30 and TRBJ1-1): SQTIHQWPATLVQPVGSPLSLECTVEGTSNPNLYWYRQAAGRGLQLLFYSVGIGQISSEVPQNLSASRPQDRQFILSSKKLLLSDSGFYLCAWSAPYRAFFGQGTRLTVV.